These 5 T cell receptor beta chains came from one sample sequenced in a study of cytomegalovirus exposure and HLA in healthy donors. PCR was performed using 60 Vbeta and 13 Jbeta primers. TCRdb keeps only in-frame clones here, not all; method: immunoSEQ multiplex PCR. The profile shows some 160,000 clones, approximately 80% of them singletons. Sequenced sample: PBMCs. Receptor source: a man in his forties or fifties in good health and CMV-seropositive.

The rearrangement joins TRBV6-5 to TRBJ2-2; D is undetermined. The V gene's germline CDR1 is MNHEY and CDR2 SVGAGI. Trimming removed 5 bases at V and 6 bases at J, with 10 bases between. The CDR3 contains 13 residues. In DNA form, the CDR3 reads TGTGCCAGCAGTGAAAACGGGTCCGGGGAGCTGTTTTTT. Protein product: CASSENGSGELFF.

The V gene is TRBV7-9, the J gene TRBJ1-3; D is uncertain. Germline-derived CDR1 and CDR2 are SEHNR and FQNEAQ (reference sequence). This CDR3 contains 14 residues. V lost 2 bases to trimming and J lost 0 bases, with 5 bases between them. CDR3 coding DNA: TGTGCCAGCAGCTTAAGCATCTCTGGAAACACCATATATTTT. Its translation is CASSLSISGNTIYF.

The chain links TRBV5-4 to TRBJ1-2, with a tentative D call TRBD1 (6 bases). The V and J ends lost 2 bases and 0 bases respectively, with 11 bases between them. Germline-derived CDR1 and CDR2 are SGHNT and YYREEE (reference sequence). This CDR3 contains 15 residues. The CDR3: CASSLQGRANYGYTF. In DNA, the CDR3 is TGTGCCAGCAGCTTACAGGGCCGGGCTAACTATGGCTACACCTTC.

The chain couples TRBV27 to TRBJ2-1; no clear D gene. The CDR3 is made up of 13 amino acids. Germline V CDR1 and CDR2: MNHEY, SMNVEV (reference sequence). Trimming cost V 3 bases and J 3 bases, with 6 bases left between them. The chain's CDR3 is CASSFYSYNEQFF. CDR3 DNA: TGTGCCAGCAGTTTCTACAGCTACAATGAGCAGTTCTTC.

This clone showed up just once. The V gene is TRBV5-1, the J gene TRBJ1-5, with TRBD1 as a possible D gene (5 bases). Looked up from germline, CDR1 is SGHRS and CDR2 is YFSETQ. The V gene lost 8 bases and the J gene lost 3 bases, with 15 bases spanning the gap. This CDR3 has 14 amino acids. As DNA, the CDR3 is TGCGCCAGTAGGGGTGACATATCCAATCAGCCCCAGCATTTT. It is translated as CASRGDISNQPQHF.